One sample yielded the 30 T cell receptor beta chains listed below, sequenced in a study of PD-1 blockade in classical Hodgkin lymphoma. Time point meaning: cycle 4 day 1 (C4D1), after 6 weeks of nivolumab. Every one of the patients relapsed after autologous stem cell transplantation (brentuximab vedotin exposure was variable). Assay: immunoSEQ multiplex PCR; the TCRdb copy retains only in-frame clones and omits some. Here the sample spans roughly 9,900 clones, around nine tenths being singletons. This specimen consisted of peripheral blood mononuclear cells (PBMCs), obtained before the fourth cycle of nivolumab. The receptors stem from a human donor with classical Hodgkin lymphoma.

The chain carries TRBV4-3 and TRBJ2-3; the D is unclear. The CDR3 extends over 18 amino acids. In germline, CDR1 is LGHNA, CDR2 YSLEER. V lost 0 bases to trimming and J lost 1 base, with 17 bases between them. Written as DNA, the CDR3 is TGCGCCAGCAGCCAAGATGAGACACCCAGAGTTCGCACAGATACGCAGTATTTT. Translated: CASSQDETPRVRTDTQYF.

The CDR3 bases are TGCGCCAGCAGCCCGGGACTCGCCGGTAACTATGGCTACACCTTC. It is translated as CASSPGLAGNYGYTF. The chain recombines TRBV5-1 with TRBJ1-2; possible D gene TRBD1, 5 bases. The V end was cut by 4 bases, the J end by 1 base, with 14 bases between. Germline CDR1 is SGHRS and CDR2 is YFSETQ. This CDR3 region has 15 residues.

This clone was recorded once. The rearrangement uses TRBV10-2 and TRBJ2-7; 8 positions match TRBD1. Unmatched junction bases numbered 3, after V lost 6 bases and J lost 2 bases. This CDR3 region has 13 residues. Germline values: CDR1 WSHSY, CDR2 SAAADI. The CDR3 loop reads CASRTGAPYEQYF. The DNA of the CDR3 is TGCGCCAGCAGGACAGGGGCACCCTACGAGCAGTACTTC.

The chain joins TRBV7-2 to TRBJ2-5, with TRBD1 as a possible D gene (6 bases). The CDR3 has 13 amino acids. CDR1 and CDR2 (germline): SGHTA, FQGNSA. V shed 5 bases and J shed 4 bases, with 11 bases lying between them. This CDR3 is CASSPDRRETQYF. Here the CDR3 DNA reads TGTGCCAGCAGCCCGGACAGAAGAGAGACCCAGTACTTC.

J is TRBJ1-1 and V is TRBV6-4, with D maybe TRBD1 (5 bases). The length of the CDR3 is 13 residues. V was clipped by 6 bases and J by 1 base, with 9 bases between them. The germline CDR1 and CDR2 sequences are MRHNA and SNTAGT. The CDR3, as DNA: TGTGCCAGCAGGCGTACAGGGAACACTGAAGCTTTCTTT. This translates into CASRRTGNTEAFF.

This clone came up once. This chain links TRBV4-3 with TRBJ2-3, with D possibly called TRBD1 or TRBD2 (5 bases each). This CDR3 region has 18 residues. V was shortened by 3 bases and J by 2 bases, with 21 bases between the two germline ends. The V gene's germline CDR1 is LGHNA and CDR2 YSLEER. CDR3 in amino acids: CASSQTLEVTDHTDTQYF. As DNA, the CDR3 is TGCGCCAGCAGCCAGACCCTGGAGGTGACAGATCACACAGATACGCAGTATTTT.

V and J are TRBV4-2 and TRBJ2-1, with D possibly being TRBD2 (7 bases). The CDR3 covers 16 residues. Germline loops: CDR1 LGHNA, CDR2 YNFKEQ. The ends were cut back, 0 bases at V and 5 bases at J, with 14 bases in the middle. CDR3 DNA: TGTGCCAGCAGCCAAGAGGGGGGGGCTGGGAACAATGAGCAGTTCTTC. Translating gives CASSQEGGAGNNEQFF.

V and J are TRBV19 and TRBJ1-6, with 9 bases lining up with TRBD1. The germline V gene has CDR1 LNHDA and CDR2 SQIVND (reference sequence). This CDR3 has 14 residues. J lost 9 bases, V lost 7 bases, and 7 bases had no gene match. Here the CDR3 reads CASTSQGAGSPLHF. CDR3 DNA sequence: TGTGCCAGTACCTCACAGGGGGCGGGTTCACCCCTCCACTTT.

The V call is TRBV4-3, the J call TRBJ2-6; TRBD1 aligns across 7 bases. The CDR3 contains 16 residues. Germline V gene data show CDR1 as LGHNA and CDR2 as YSLEER. Trimming cost V 11 bases and J 1 base; bases outside gene matches: 11. CDR3 in DNA: TGCGCCTTTCGGGGACAGAGCTTATCTGGGGCCAACGTCCTGACTTTC. Protein product: CAFRGQSLSGANVLTF.

This chain uses TRBV7-9 with TRBJ2-7; possible D gene TRBD2, 6 bases. Germline CDR1 is SEHNR and CDR2 is FQNEAQ (reference sequence). Trimming shortened V by 4 bases and J by 3 bases, and 13 bases separated the two germline ends. The CDR3 has 14 amino acids. The CDR3 sequence is CASSSPDGSYEQYF. CDR3 sequence (DNA): TGTGCCAGCAGCTCACCAGACGGGAGCTACGAGCAGTACTTC.

V is TRBV6-6 and J is TRBJ1-3; D gene unclear. The CDR3 extends over 12 amino acids. The germline CDR1 and CDR2 sequences are MNHNY and SVGAGI (reference sequence). The V end was cut by 6 bases, the J end by 9 bases, with 12 bases between. The CDR3 nucleotides are TGTGCCAGCAGCGTCCGGGAAAGCACCATATATTTT. It is translated as CASSVRESTIYF.

This chain joins TRBV9 and TRBJ2-1; 10 bases line up with TRBD2. After removal of 4 bases from V and 6 bases from J, the junction contained 7 bases not matched to a gene. Germline assignment: CDR1 SGDLS and CDR2 YYNGEE. This CDR3 is built from 15 residues. DNA for the CDR3: TGTGCCAGCAGCTTAGCGGGGGGCTTCGGCAATGAGCAGTTCTTC. The encoded protein is CASSLAGGFGNEQFF.

The V gene is TRBV5-1, the J gene TRBJ1-2; tentative D call: TRBD1 (5 bases). The CDR3 sequence is 15 residues long. Trimming took off 0 bases at V and 1 base at J, with 10 bases between the two ends. Germline loops: CDR1 SGHRS, CDR2 YFSETQ. The DNA of the CDR3 is TGCGCCAGCAGCTTGGAATGGGGCAGTAACTATGGCTACACCTTC. Amino acids: CASSLEWGSNYGYTF.

The chain is built from TRBV29-1 and TRBJ1-4; 10 bases are shared with TRBD1. The CDR3 sequence is 13 residues long. V lost 6 bases and J lost 6; bases outside the gene matches: 4. Germline loops: CDR1 SQVTM, CDR2 ANQGSEA. Here the CDR3 DNA reads TGCAGCGTCGCGACAGGGGGCGATGAAAAACTGTTTTTT. Protein sequence: CSVATGGDEKLFF.

CDR3 amino acids: CSVDSLGGHEQYF. CDR3 DNA sequence: TGCAGCGTTGACTCCCTGGGCGGACACGAGCAGTACTTC. The J gene is TRBJ2-7, the V gene TRBV29-1; D gene ambiguous. CDR1 SQVTM and CDR2 ANQGSEA come from the germline V gene. V lost 3 bases and J 5 bases, leaving 14 bases between the germline ends. CDR3 size: 13 residues.

The rearrangement joins TRBV6-6 to TRBJ2-2; D remains unclear. CDR3 length equals 16 residues. The germline V gene encodes CDR1 MNHNY and CDR2 SVGAGI (reference sequence). Trimming left V 2 bases short and J 2 bases short, with 12 bases between. CDR3 amino acids: CASSYEHSVNTGELFF. The CDR3 DNA is TGTGCCAGCAGTTACGAGCACTCCGTTAACACCGGGGAGCTGTTTTTT.

V and J are TRBV4-1 and TRBJ1-2, with 10 bases matching TRBD1. Germline CDR1 is MGHRA and CDR2 is YSYEKL. With V trimmed by 1 base and J by 4 bases, 0 bases remained unmatched. The CDR3 loop spans 14 amino acids. DNA of the CDR3: TGCGCCAGCAGCCAAGGACAGGGGGCCTATGGCTACACCTTC. Translated, it gives CASSQGQGAYGYTF.

The chain joins TRBV2 to TRBJ2-7; no firm D call. The germline gives CDR1 SNHLY, CDR2 FYNNEI. This CDR3 comprises 14 residues. Trimming pared 5 bases from V and 1 base from J, leaving 12 bases between. As DNA, the CDR3 is TGTGCCAGCAGTCTCAGCGACGTGTCCTACGAGCAGTACTTC. Its translation is CASSLSDVSYEQYF.

This clone appeared a single time. The genes are TRBV19 and TRBJ2-6; no firm D call. The V gene lost 6 bases and the J gene lost 2 bases, with 8 bases spanning the gap. The germline V gene has CDR1 LNHDA and CDR2 SQIVND (reference sequence). The CDR3 consists of 14 residues. The CDR3 DNA reads TGTGCCAGTAGCGACGGAGCTGGGGCCAACGTCCTGACTTTC. As protein: CASSDGAGANVLTF.

The chain links TRBV7-9 to TRBJ2-5; perhaps D is TRBD1 or TRBD2 (6 bases each). Germline CDR1 reads SEHNR; CDR2 reads FQNEAQ (reference sequence). The CDR3 loop spans 14 amino acids. V was pared by 5 bases and J by 5 bases, with 15 bases between. CDR3 nucleotides: TGTGCCAGCAGCCTAGGGGGGATTGGGGAGACCCAGTACTTC. This translates into CASSLGGIGETQYF.

The chain links TRBV28 to TRBJ1-4, with D hard to call. The CDR3 extends over 12 amino acids. Germline V gives CDR1 MDHEN, CDR2 SYDVKM. The V and J ends lost 1 base and 8 bases respectively, with 5 bases between them. As DNA, the CDR3 is TGTGCCAGCAGTTTATCCACGGAAAAACTGTTTTTT. Encoded protein: CASSLSTEKLFF.

V usage is TRBV6-4 and J usage is TRBJ2-3, with D possibly matching TRBD2 (6 bases). The CDR3 spans 15 residues. The V end was cut by 4 bases, the J end by 1 base, with 12 bases between. CDR1 is MRHNA and CDR2 is SNTAGT in the germline V gene. The CDR3 protein is CASSAGLSRTDTQYF. CDR3 DNA sequence: TGTGCCAGCAGTGCGGGACTTTCTCGCACAGATACGCAGTATTTT.

The chain combines TRBV27 with TRBJ2-4; either TRBD1 or TRBD2 may supply D (5 bases each). CDR3 length equals 16 residues. Between the trimmed V and J ends, which lost 10 bases and 1 base, there was a span of 20 bases. Germline V CDR1 and CDR2: MNHEY, SMNVEV (reference sequence). The CDR3 is CANTNPGQRAKNIQYF. As DNA, the CDR3 is TGTGCCAACACCAATCCGGGGCAGCGGGCCAAAAACATTCAGTACTTC.

The chain employs TRBV2 and TRBJ2-5, with D perhaps TRBD1 (5 bases). Germline V gene data show CDR1 as SNHLY and CDR2 as FYNNEI. V was pared by 3 bases and J by 7 bases, with 15 bases between. This CDR3 is 14 amino acids long. The CDR3 DNA reads TGTGCCAGCAGTGAGGCAGAGACAGTCGGGACCCAGTACTTC. This sequence encodes CASSEAETVGTQYF. Drawing the rest from reference TRBV2 and TRBJ2-5, the complete variable domain is EPEVTQTPSHQVTQMGQEVILRCVPISNHLYFYWYRQILGQKVEFLVSFYNNEISEKSEIFDDQFSVERPDGSNFTLKIRSTKLEDSAMYFCASSEAETVGTQYFGPGTRLLVL.

The chain employs TRBV5-1 and TRBJ2-3, with TRBD2 matching 11 bases. CDR3 size: 15 residues. The germline V gene has CDR1 SGHRS and CDR2 YFSETQ. V shed 4 bases and J 4 bases; nucleotides not matched to a gene: 5. The CDR3 spells CASSLLAGGSDTQYF. CDR3 DNA sequence: TGCGCCAGCAGCCTCTTAGCGGGGGGGTCAGATACGCAGTATTTT.

The chain uses TRBV5-6 and TRBJ1-4; D remains ambiguous. The germline CDR1 and CDR2 sequences are SGHDT and YYEEEE. Trimming removed 0 bases from V and 3 bases from J, with 6 bases in between. The CDR3 consists of 14 residues. CDR3 DNA sequence: TGTGCCAGCAGCTTGGGATTGGCTAATGAAAAACTGTTTTTT. It is translated as CASSLGLANEKLFF.

The rearrangement links TRBV19 to TRBJ2-2; TRBD1 matches 9 bases. Germline V gene sequence: CDR1 LNHDA, CDR2 SQIVND (reference sequence). J lost 3 bases, V lost 7 bases, and 3 bases had no gene match. The CDR3 has 14 residues. The CDR3 nucleotides are TGTGCCAGTAAGGGACAGGGTGACACCGGGGAGCTGTTTTTT. Protein product: CASKGQGDTGELFF.

This chain links TRBV28 with TRBJ1-6; TRBD1 agrees at 7 bases. V lost 4 bases to trimming and J lost 6 bases; unmatched junction nucleotides: 6. The germline V gene has CDR1 MDHEN and CDR2 SYDVKM. This CDR3 comprises 15 residues. The CDR3 spells CASSSRQGSNSPLHF. As DNA, the CDR3 is TGTGCCAGCAGTTCCAGACAGGGTTCTAATTCACCCCTCCACTTT.

This clone was seen just once. This chain joins TRBV13 and TRBJ1-5; D is unresolved. In germline, CDR1 is PRHDT, CDR2 FYEKMQ (reference sequence). There are 13 residues in the CDR3. V was shortened by 5 bases and J by 3 bases, with 8 bases between the two germline ends. CDR3 in DNA: TGTGCCAGCAGCCCCTCCCCCAATCAGCCCCAGCATTTT. Translating it yields CASSPSPNQPQHF.

The rearrangement uses TRBV18 and TRBJ2-5; D is ambiguous. Germline CDR1 is KGHSH and CDR2 is LQKENI. With 3 bases removed from V and 4 bases from J, the gap between germline ends came to 9 bases. The CDR3 runs to 13 residues. For the CDR3, the DNA is TGTGCCAGCTCACCGGGCGAGGTAGAGACCCAGTACTTC. It encodes CASSPGEVETQYF.